Presented here are 20 T cell receptor beta chains from one specimen sequenced in a study of T cells in Graves' hyperthyroidism and ophthalmopathy. What was amplified from RNA transcripts were TCR beta CDR3 regions. Primed by the HTBI set, a first-round RT-PCR was run on the TCR CDR3. One entry per CDR3 protein, called by TCRdb with MiXCR from the multiplex PCR reads. The data contain a few hundred thousand distinct CDR3 sequences, roughly 23% of them singletons. The specimen was blood. Every receptor here comes from a woman in her seventies with Graves' ophthalmopathy.

The chain is built from TRBV6-1 and TRBJ2-1; D is possibly TRBD1 (5 bases). V was clipped by 6 bases and J by 9 bases, with 15 bases between them. This CDR3 has 13 residues. Germline V gene sequence: CDR1 MNHNS, CDR2 SASEGT. The CDR3 DNA reads TGTGCCAGCAGGAGGTTAGGGGCTGGTGAGCAGTTCTTC. This sequence encodes CASRRLGAGEQFF.

J is TRBJ2-1 and V is TRBV6-2 or TRBV6-3, with 9 nucleotides matching TRBD2. Germline V gene sequence: CDR1 MNHEY, CDR2 SVGEGT. The junction had 5 bases not matched to a gene; V was cut back by 2 bases and J by 15 bases. The CDR3 runs 12 residues. CDR3 loop: CASSYRREGRFF. The CDR3 DNA reads TGTGCCAGCAGTTACCGGCGGGAGGGGAGGTTCTTC.

This clonotype was seen at least ten times. The chain recombines TRBV7-9 with TRBJ1-1; D is unclear. The CDR3 is 12 residues long. With 3 bases removed from V and 5 bases from J, the gap between germline ends came to 7 bases. Germline loops: CDR1 SEHNR, CDR2 FQNEAQ (reference sequence). The CDR3 sequence is CASSFRRTEAFF. The CDR3 bases are TGTGCCAGCAGCTTTAGGAGAACTGAAGCTTTCTTT.

This rearrangement joins TRBV6-1 to TRBJ1-3; TRBD1 might be the D (6 bases). V lost 5 bases and J 0 bases, leaving 11 bases between the germline ends. Germline V CDR1 and CDR2: MNHNS, SASEGT. The CDR3 is 15 amino acids. DNA for the CDR3: TGTGCCAGCAGTAATACAGGGATCTCTGGAAACACCATATATTTT. This codes for CASSNTGISGNTIYF.

In its sample, this clonotype was seen many times. The gene calls are TRBV2 and TRBJ2-6; 10 bases agree with TRBD1. The germline V gene has CDR1 SNHLY and CDR2 FYNNEI. V gave up 6 bases and J gave up 3 bases; unmatched junction bases: 2. There are 15 residues in the CDR3. CDR3 coding DNA: TGTGCCAGCAGGACAGGGGGCGGTGGGGCCAACGTCCTGACTTTC. Protein: CASRTGGGGANVLTF.

In its sample, this clonotype was seen a few times. The chain has TRBV18 and TRBJ1-5; 7 bases are a match to TRBD1. The CDR3 covers 15 residues. CDR1 is KGHSH and CDR2 is LQKENI in the germline V gene. The ends lost 6 bases at V and 2 bases at J; junction bases unmatched: 7. CDR3 sequence: CASSSTGEGNQPQHF. The DNA of the CDR3 is TGTGCCAGCTCGTCCACAGGGGAGGGCAATCAGCCCCAGCATTTT.

This clonotype was counted many times. This chain connects TRBV7-3 to TRBJ2-2; D is uncertain. CDR1 and CDR2 from the germline V gene are SGHTA and FQGTGA. The V and J ends lost 4 bases and 0 bases respectively, with 12 bases between them. This CDR3 contains 16 residues. The CDR3, as DNA: TGTGCCAGCAGCTACCTTGGCGGCCCGAACACCGGGGAGCTGTTTTTT. Translating it yields CASSYLGGPNTGELFF. Full variable domain (remainder filled in from reference TRBV7-3 and TRBJ2-2): GAGVSQTPSNKVTEKGKYVELRCDPISGHTALYWYRQSLGQGPEFLIYFQGTGAADDSGLPNDRFFAVRPEGSVSTLKIQRTERGDSAVYLCASSYLGGPNTGELFFGEGSRLTVL.

The chain is built from TRBV6-6 and TRBJ1-1; D is perhaps TRBD1 (6 bases). With 2 bases removed from V and 3 bases from J, the gap between germline ends came to 13 bases. CDR1 MNHNY and CDR2 SVGAGI come from the germline V gene (reference sequence). The CDR3 covers 15 residues. The CDR3 loop is CASSYRRRGYTEAFF. The CDR3 nucleotides read TGTGCCAGCAGTTACCGTCGAAGGGGGTACACTGAAGCTTTCTTT.

This clonotype was seen many times. The gene calls are TRBV11-2 and TRBJ2-5; 8 bases are a match to TRBD2. The V gene's germline CDR1 is SGHAT and CDR2 FQNNGV. With 5 bases clipped from V and 1 base from J, the junction kept 6 bases outside the gene matches. The CDR3 spans 15 residues. The CDR3 DNA reads TGTGCCAGCAGCGGTCCGGGACTAGGCCAAGAGACCCAGTACTTC. Translated, it gives CASSGPGLGQETQYF.

This chain uses TRBV2 with TRBJ2-2; 9 bases fit TRBD2. Germline assignment: CDR1 SNHLY and CDR2 FYNNEI. The V and J ends lost 4 bases and 2 bases, in that order; junction bases with no gene match: 5. This CDR3 has 16 residues. The chain's CDR3 is CASSGLAELNTGELFF. CDR3 bases: TGTGCCAGCAGTGGACTAGCGGAGTTAAACACCGGGGAGCTGTTTTTT.

This sequence joins TRBV29-1 and TRBJ2-5; 7 bases match TRBD2. The CDR3 is 13 amino acids. Germline V gene lookup returns CDR1 SQVTM and CDR2 ANQGSEA. Trimming took 8 bases from V and 4 from J; bases not matched to a gene: 10. The CDR3: CSILGGGPETQYF. CDR3 DNA sequence: TGCAGCATCTTGGGGGGGGGTCCAGAGACCCAGTACTTC.

The CDR3, as DNA: TGTGCCAGTAAAGGACATCAACAGGACGAGCAGTACTTC. Residues: CASKGHQQDEQYF. This chain connects TRBV19 to TRBJ2-7, with D possibly matching TRBD1 (5 bases). The CDR3 totals 13 residues. CDR1 LNHDA and CDR2 SQIVND come from the germline V gene (reference sequence). V lost 7 bases and J 5 bases, leaving 15 bases between the germline ends.

There are many counts of this clonotype. V is TRBV6-2 or TRBV6-3 and J is TRBJ2-1; D perhaps matches TRBD1 (5 bases). The CDR3 has 15 residues. The V gene lost 5 bases and the J gene lost 0 bases, with 11 bases spanning the gap. The germline gives CDR1 MNHEY, CDR2 SVGEGT. The CDR3 sequence: CASSLQGSSYNEQFF. The CDR3 DNA follows: TGTGCCAGCAGTCTCCAGGGATCCTCCTACAATGAGCAGTTCTTC.

In this sample, this clonotype turned up a few times. The chain combines TRBV28 with TRBJ2-7; unclear D gene. This CDR3 contains 11 residues. Germline lookup yields CDR1 MDHEN and CDR2 SYDVKM. Trimming took 2 bases from V and 9 from J, leaving 8 bases between them. CDR3 nucleotide sequence: TGTGCCAGCAGTTTAGGGCTGGCGCAGTACTTC. Translating gives CASSLGLAQYF.

This clonotype has ten or more counts. The genes are TRBV28 and TRBJ2-5; 7 bases agree with TRBD1. Germline values: CDR1 MDHEN, CDR2 SYDVKM. With 7 bases clipped from V and 1 base from J, the junction kept 3 bases outside the gene matches. The CDR3 consists of 13 residues. Here the CDR3 DNA reads TGTGCCAGCAAACGACAGGGCCAAGAGACCCAGTACTTC. Translation gives CASKRQGQETQYF.

Only a few counts were recorded for this clonotype. The chain couples TRBV20-1 to TRBJ1-6; D gene unclear. V was pared by 1 base and J by 10 bases, with 17 bases between. CDR1 and CDR2 (germline): DFQATT, SNEGSKA (reference sequence). This CDR3 region has 15 residues. The CDR3 region is CSARAFSEIQSPLHF. In nucleotides, the CDR3 is TGCAGTGCTAGAGCGTTCTCCGAAATCCAGTCACCCCTCCACTTT.

V is TRBV7-9 and J is TRBJ2-2; 12 bases are a match to TRBD2. The V gene's germline CDR1 is SEHNR and CDR2 FQNEAQ (reference sequence). V trimming: 6 bases; J trimming: 3 bases; junction bases outside the gene matches: 8. This CDR3 region has 17 residues. CDR3 sequence: CASRNLAGGPDTGELFF. The CDR3 region has the DNA TGTGCCAGCAGGAATCTAGCGGGAGGGCCCGACACCGGGGAGCTGTTTTTT.

The chain joins TRBV25-1 to TRBJ2-3; D is ambiguous. With 1 base removed from V and 3 bases from J, the gap between germline ends came to 5 bases. The CDR3 extends over 13 amino acids. The germline V gene has CDR1 MGHDK and CDR2 SYGVNS. CDR3 nucleotide sequence: TGTGCCAGCAGTGAATGGTCGACAGATACGCAGTATTTT. The encoded protein is CASSEWSTDTQYF.

The J gene is TRBJ2-3, the V gene TRBV5-1, with 10 bases aligning to TRBD1. CDR1 is SGHRS and CDR2 is YFSETQ in the germline V gene. This CDR3 spans 15 amino acids. V shed 6 bases and J 1 base; nucleotides not matched to a gene: 5. CDR3 DNA: TGCGCCAGCACCTGGGGGACAGGGGGCACAGATACGCAGTATTTT. Its protein product is CASTWGTGGTDTQYF.

The chain couples TRBV5-4 to TRBJ2-4; D is undetermined. This CDR3 is 15 amino acids long. The V gene lost 0 bases and the J gene lost 0 bases, with 7 bases spanning the gap. The V gene's germline CDR1 is SGHNT and CDR2 YYREEE (reference sequence). The CDR3 sequence: CASSLDGVAKNIQYF. CDR3 DNA sequence: TGTGCCAGCAGCTTGGATGGTGTAGCCAAAAACATTCAGTACTTC.